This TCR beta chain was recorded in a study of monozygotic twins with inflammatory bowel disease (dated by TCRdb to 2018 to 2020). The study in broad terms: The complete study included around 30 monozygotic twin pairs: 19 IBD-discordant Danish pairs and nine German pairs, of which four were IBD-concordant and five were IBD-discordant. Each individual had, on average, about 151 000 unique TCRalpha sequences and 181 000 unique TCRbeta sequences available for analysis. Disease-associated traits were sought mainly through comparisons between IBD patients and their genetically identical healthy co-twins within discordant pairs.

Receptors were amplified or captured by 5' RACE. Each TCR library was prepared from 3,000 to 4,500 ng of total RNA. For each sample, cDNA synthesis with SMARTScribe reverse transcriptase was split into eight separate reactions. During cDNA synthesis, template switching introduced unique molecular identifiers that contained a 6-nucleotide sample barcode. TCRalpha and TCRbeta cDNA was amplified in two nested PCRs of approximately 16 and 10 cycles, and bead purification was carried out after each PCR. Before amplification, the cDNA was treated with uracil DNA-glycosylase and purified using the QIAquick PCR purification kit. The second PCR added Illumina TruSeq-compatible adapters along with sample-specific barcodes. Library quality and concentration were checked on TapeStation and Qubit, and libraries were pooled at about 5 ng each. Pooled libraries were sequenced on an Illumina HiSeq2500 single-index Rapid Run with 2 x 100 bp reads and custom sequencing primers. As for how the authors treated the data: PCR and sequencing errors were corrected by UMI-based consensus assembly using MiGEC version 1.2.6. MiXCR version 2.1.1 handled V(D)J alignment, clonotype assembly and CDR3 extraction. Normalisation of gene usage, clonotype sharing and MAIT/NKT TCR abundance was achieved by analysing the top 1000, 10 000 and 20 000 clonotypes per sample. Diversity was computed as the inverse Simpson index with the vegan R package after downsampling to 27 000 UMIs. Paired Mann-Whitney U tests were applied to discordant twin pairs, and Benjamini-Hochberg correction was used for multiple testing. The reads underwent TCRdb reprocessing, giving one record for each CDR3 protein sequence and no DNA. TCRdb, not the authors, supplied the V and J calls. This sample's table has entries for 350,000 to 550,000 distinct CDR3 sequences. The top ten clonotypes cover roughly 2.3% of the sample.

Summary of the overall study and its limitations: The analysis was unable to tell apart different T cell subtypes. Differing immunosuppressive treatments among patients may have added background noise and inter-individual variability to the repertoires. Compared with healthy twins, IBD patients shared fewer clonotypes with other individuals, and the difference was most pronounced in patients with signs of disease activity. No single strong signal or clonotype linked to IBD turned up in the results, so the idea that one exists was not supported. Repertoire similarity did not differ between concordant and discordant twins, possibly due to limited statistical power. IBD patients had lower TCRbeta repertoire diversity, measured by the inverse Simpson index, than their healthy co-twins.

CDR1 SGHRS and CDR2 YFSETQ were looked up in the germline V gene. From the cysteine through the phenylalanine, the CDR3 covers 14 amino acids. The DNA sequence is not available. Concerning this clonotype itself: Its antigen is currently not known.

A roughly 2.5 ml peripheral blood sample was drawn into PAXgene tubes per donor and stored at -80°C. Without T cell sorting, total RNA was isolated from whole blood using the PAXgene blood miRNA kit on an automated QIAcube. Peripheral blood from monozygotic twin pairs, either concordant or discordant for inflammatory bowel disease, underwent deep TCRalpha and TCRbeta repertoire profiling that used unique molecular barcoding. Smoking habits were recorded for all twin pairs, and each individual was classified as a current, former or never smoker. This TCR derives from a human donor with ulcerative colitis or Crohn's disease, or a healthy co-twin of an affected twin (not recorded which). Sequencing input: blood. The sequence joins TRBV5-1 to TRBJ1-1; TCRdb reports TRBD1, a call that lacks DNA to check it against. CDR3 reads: CASSFDRPNTEAFF.